This TCR beta chain was recorded in a study of shared clonotypes between healthy human individuals. Findings of the study overall: Inspection by rarefaction showed sorted-subset sequencing to be incomplete despite large depth. Non-shared clonotypes were found to have lower generation probabilities than the clonotypes that were shared by all four of the sorted-subset donors. The donor pool, a small one, limited the genetic and exposure-history diversity represented.

Across several immunoSEQ plates, the genomic DNA of each subset was split evenly. Clones were sequenced by immunoSEQ multiplex PCR, and TCRdb holds only the in-frame ones, with some missing. There are about 1,800,000 clones in the sample; about 95% occur only once, and under 1.5% lies in the top ten. Terminally differentiated effector memory CD45RA+ cells were left out of the naive CD8 fraction, which was CD45RO-negative and positively selected for CCR7. Germline V gene sequence: CDR1 MDHEN, CDR2 SYDVKM. V was clipped by 3 bases and J by 0 bases, with 5 bases between them. The CDR3 totals 13 residues. As for this clone: The target antigen is unknown. This same CDR3 is encoded by further DNA sequences in the sample.

Sequencing was carried out using naive CD8+ T cells sorted from blood. The genes are TRBV28 and TRBJ1-1, with a tentative D call TRBD1 (5 bases). This clonotype was obtained from a man between 18 and 29 years old in good health. The CDR3 DNA reads as TGTGCCAGCAGTTTGACAGTGAACACTGAAGCTTTCTTT. It translates to CASSLTVNTEAFF.